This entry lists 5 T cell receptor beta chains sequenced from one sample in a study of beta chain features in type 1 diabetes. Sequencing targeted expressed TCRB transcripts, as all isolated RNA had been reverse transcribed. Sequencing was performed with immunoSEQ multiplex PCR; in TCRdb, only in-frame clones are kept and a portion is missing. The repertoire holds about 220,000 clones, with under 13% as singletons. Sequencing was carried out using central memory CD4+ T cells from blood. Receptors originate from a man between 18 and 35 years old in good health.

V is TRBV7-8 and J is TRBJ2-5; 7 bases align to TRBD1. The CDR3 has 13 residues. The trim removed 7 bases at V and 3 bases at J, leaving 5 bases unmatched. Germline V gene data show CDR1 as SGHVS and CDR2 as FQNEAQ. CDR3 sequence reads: CASNDREKETQYF. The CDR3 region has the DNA TGTGCCAGCAACGACAGGGAGAAAGAGACCCAGTACTTC.

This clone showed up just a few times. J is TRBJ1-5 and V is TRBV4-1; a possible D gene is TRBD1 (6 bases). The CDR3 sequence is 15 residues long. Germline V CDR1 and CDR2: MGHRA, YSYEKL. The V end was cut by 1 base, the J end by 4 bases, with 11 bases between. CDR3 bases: TGCGCCAGCAGCCAAGGATCGGGACAAAATCAGCCCCAGCATTTT. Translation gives CASSQGSGQNQPQHF.

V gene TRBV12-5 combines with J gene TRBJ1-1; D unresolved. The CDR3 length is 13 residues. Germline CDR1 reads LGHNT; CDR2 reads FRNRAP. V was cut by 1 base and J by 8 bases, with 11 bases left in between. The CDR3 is CASGLDGTTEAFF. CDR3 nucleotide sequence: TGTGCTAGTGGTTTGGACGGAACTACCGAAGCTTTCTTT.

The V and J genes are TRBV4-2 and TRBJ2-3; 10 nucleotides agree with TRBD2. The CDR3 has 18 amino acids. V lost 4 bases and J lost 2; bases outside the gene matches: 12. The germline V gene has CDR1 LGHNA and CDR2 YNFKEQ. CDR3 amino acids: CASSPKGRLAGPTDTQYF. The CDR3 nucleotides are TGTGCCAGCAGCCCCAAGGGGAGACTAGCGGGCCCCACAGATACGCAGTATTTT.

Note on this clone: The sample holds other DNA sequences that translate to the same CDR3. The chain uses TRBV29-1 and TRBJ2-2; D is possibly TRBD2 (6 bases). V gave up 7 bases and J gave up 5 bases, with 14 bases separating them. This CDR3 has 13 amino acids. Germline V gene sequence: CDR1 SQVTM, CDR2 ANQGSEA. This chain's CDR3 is CSAGEGQTGELFF. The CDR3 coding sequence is TGCAGCGCGGGAGAGGGGCAAACCGGGGAGCTGTTTTTT.